This T cell receptor beta chain was documented in a study of T cell responses to AZD1222 COVID-19 vaccine. Study-wide results and limits: At 160-218 and 743-854, vaccine-associated CD4 TCRs were dominant, and they spanned spike. Every sample of the repertoires postdated the peak T cell response.

TCRdb's table, derived via immunoSEQ multiplex PCR, lists solely in-frame clones and lacks some. The sample holds under 110,000 clones; 85% to 90% are singletons and the top ten take about 4.8%. Regarding this clone: Antigen: not known.

Sequenced material: peripheral blood, taken on day 0 of AZD1222 vaccination. The source of this sequence is an adult in good health.

CDR3 loop: CASSPGRISGANVLTF. In nucleotides, the CDR3 is TGTGCCAGCAGCCCCGGACGGATCTCTGGGGCCAACGTCCTGACTTTC. The J gene is TRBJ2-6, the V gene TRBV7-2; D not resolved. Germline-derived CDR1 and CDR2 are SGHTA and FQGNSA. The CDR3 extends over 16 amino acids. Between the trimmed V and J ends, which lost 5 bases and 0 bases, there was a span of 11 bases.